The clone carrying this T cell receptor beta chain was recorded a few times. This entry comes from a study of blood T cell repertoires in COVID-19. TCRdb keeps only in-frame clones here, not all; method: immunoSEQ multiplex PCR. The repertoire includes just over 60,000 clones, over 75% of them detected once, and about 20% sits in the top ten. What was sequenced was peripheral blood. The receptor was isolated from a man between 60 and 75 years old with acute or convalescent COVID-19.

In DNA, the CDR3 is TGTGCCAGCAGCTTGGACAAGCGGGTCTCCTACGAGCAGTACTTC. Residues: CASSLDKRVSYEQYF. This chain joins TRBV5-4 and TRBJ2-7, with D possibly TRBD2 on 6 matching bases. Germline V lookup: CDR1 SGHNT, CDR2 YYREEE (reference sequence). CDR3 length: 15 residues. V lost 0 bases to trimming and J lost 0 bases, with 10 bases between them.